This T cell receptor (beta chain) was identified during a study of T cells in Graves' hyperthyroidism and ophthalmopathy. With 0 bases removed from V and 10 bases from J, the gap between germline ends came to 13 bases. The V gene's germline CDR1 is LNHNV and CDR2 YYDKDF (reference sequence). The CDR3 spans 15 residues. Patients aged 18 to 65 had newly diagnosed hyperthyroidism lasting under 2 months. Criteria for exclusion of patients were uncontrolled infection, other autoimmune disease, pregnancy or lactation. Together with thyroid ultrasound, orbital computed tomography, serum thyroxine and TRAb, clinical symptoms were used for diagnoses. General study results and limits: Before onset, ophthalmopathy was predicted by the model a median around 6.5 months earlier.

Researchers took RNA transcripts and amplified the TCR beta CDR3 regions from them. Researchers ran a first-round RT-PCR on the TCR CDR3 using the HTBI primer set. TCRdb re-analysed the multiplex PCR reads in MiXCR, keeping a single row per CDR3 protein. Of just under 750,000 distinct CDR3 sequences in the sample, over 35% are singletons; the top ten hold around 32%. This clonotype was recorded at least ten times. Its antigen is undetermined. The chain links TRBV15 to TRBJ1-6; D is ambiguous. This sequence originates from a woman aged 40 to 49 with Graves' hyperthyroidism. Sequencing used blood. CDR3 nucleotide sequence: TGTGCCACCAGCAGAGATTCGGGCTACCACTCACCCCTCCACTTT. Encoded protein: CATSRDSGYHSPLHF.